These 12 T cell receptor beta chains came from one sample sequenced in a study of blood T cell repertoires in COVID-19 (dated by TCRdb to about 2020). The receptor library was made with the immunoSEQ multiplex PCR assay. TCRdb limited this immuneACCESS table to in-frame rearrangements with V and J called. A share of clones is missing; checked studies link under half to unresolved V genes, and the rest is unexplained. This sample comprises some 130,000 clones, roughly three quarters of them detected only once. 1.5% to 2% of the sample is in the top ten clones. Sequencing was performed on peripheral blood. The receptors shown here come from a woman aged 70-85 years with acute or convalescent COVID-19.

The chain couples TRBV4-1 to TRBJ1-1; 9 nucleotides align to TRBD1. The V and J ends lost 3 bases and 2 bases, in that order; junction bases with no gene match: 7. Germline-derived CDR1 and CDR2 are MGHRA and YSYEKL. The CDR3 length is 16 residues. CDR3 sequence (DNA): TGCGCCAGCAGCCACAGGACAGGGGAGTTTAACACTGAAGCTTTCTTT. Translation gives CASSHRTGEFNTEAFF.

The chain links TRBV27 to TRBJ1-6; no clear D. Trimming left V 5 bases short and J 2 bases short, with 10 bases between. The CDR3 contains 15 residues. CDR1 and CDR2 from the germline V gene are MNHEY and SMNVEV (reference sequence). The CDR3 loop is CASSDDGAYNSPLHF. CDR3 coding DNA: TGTGCCAGCAGTGACGACGGAGCCTATAATTCACCCCTCCACTTT.

The CDR3 DNA reads as TGTGCTCCCCCGTATTGGTCAGGGGGGTACACAGATACGCAGTATTTT. Amino acids: CAPPYWSGGYTDTQYF. The rearrangement joins TRBV3-1 (or the pseudogene TRBV3-2) to TRBJ2-3; possible D gene TRBD1, 7 bases. The CDR3 runs to 16 residues. The germline V gene encodes CDR1 LGHDT and CDR2 YNNKEL (reference sequence).

This clone was picked up a small number of times. This sequence joins TRBV7-9 and TRBJ2-1, with 12 bases lining up with TRBD1. The CDR3 extends over 15 amino acids. Germline V gives CDR1 SEHNR, CDR2 FQNEAQ (reference sequence). With V trimmed by 5 bases and J by 8 bases, 7 bases remained unmatched. CDR3: CASSRDRGRRDEQFF. In DNA, the CDR3 is TGTGCCAGCAGCCGGGACAGGGGGCGTCGGGATGAGCAGTTCTTC.

This rearrangement joins TRBV5-1 to TRBJ2-5, with D possibly being TRBD2 (6 bases). CDR3 length: 12 amino acids. V was trimmed by 4 bases and J by 4 bases, leaving 8 bases between them. Germline-derived CDR1 and CDR2 are SGHRS and YFSETQ. The CDR3 here is CASSEAGETQYF. CDR3 in DNA: TGCGCCAGCAGCGAAGCGGGAGAGACCCAGTACTTC.

This clone has a single count. The chain couples TRBV19 to TRBJ1-6; D ambiguous. V lost 4 bases, J lost 9 bases, and 13 bases lay in between. From germline, CDR1 is LNHDA and CDR2 SQIVND (reference sequence). This CDR3 spans 14 amino acids. The CDR3 DNA is TGTGCCAGTAGTAAATTTTTGGAGGGTTCACCCCTCCACTTT. It codes for CASSKFLEGSPLHF. The full variable domain, with the rest looked up from reference TRBV19 and TRBJ1-6, is DGGITQSPKYLFRKEGQNVTLSCEQNLNHDAMYWYRQDPGQGLRLIYYSQIVNDFQKGDIAEGYSVSREKKESFPLTVTSAQKNPTAFYLCASSKFLEGSPLHFGNGTRLTVT.

The chain uses TRBV20-1 and TRBJ1-1; weak D call: TRBD1 (6 bases). The CDR3 is 11 amino acids. Germline assignment: CDR1 DFQATT and CDR2 SNEGSKA (reference sequence). Trimming left V 7 bases short and J 5 bases short, with 11 bases between. The CDR3 nucleotides are TGCAGTGGGCTCAGGGGTACTGAAGCTTTCTTT. Its translation: CSGLRGTEAFF.

The rearrangement links TRBV21-1 to TRBJ2-7; the table's D call, TRBD1, has no DNA check behind it. TRBV21-1 is deemed a pseudogene. The CDR3 totals 14 residues. The CDR3 DNA reads TGTGCCAGCAGCAAAGGGACAGGGTCTTGCGAGCAGTACTTC. This codes for CASSKGTGSCEQYF.

The V gene is TRBV18, the J gene TRBJ2-3, with 8 bases fitting TRBD2. Looked up from germline, CDR1 is KGHSH and CDR2 is LQKENI. The V segment lost 0 bases and the J segment 2 bases; nucleotides outside the gene matches: 7. There are 17 residues in the CDR3. This chain's CDR3 is CASSPPLAEIYTDTQYF. CDR3 sequence (DNA): TGTGCCAGCTCACCACCACTAGCGGAGATTTACACAGATACGCAGTATTTT.

This clone was observed a few times. The chain carries TRBV12-3 or TRBV12-4 and TRBJ1-5; D call uncertain. The CDR3 consists of 12 residues. V gave up 6 bases and J gave up 5 bases, with 8 bases separating them. The CDR3 here is CASRLLDQPQHF. CDR3 nucleotide sequence: TGTGCCAGCAGGTTATTAGATCAGCCCCAGCATTTT.

This clone came up a few times. The genes are TRBV5-1 and TRBJ2-2, with 7 bases identical to TRBD1. The CDR3 consists of 19 residues. Losses at the gene ends were 3 bases for V and 0 bases for J; bases not matched to a gene: 14. Germline V gene lookup returns CDR1 SGHRS and CDR2 YFSETQ. CDR3 nucleotide sequence: TGCGCCAGCAGCTCCCCAACCAGGACAGGCTACACGAACACCGGGGAGCTGTTTTTT. It is translated as CASSSPTRTGYTNTGELFF.

The chain couples TRBV12-5 to TRBJ1-1, with a possible D match to TRBD1 (6 bases). CDR1 is LGHNT and CDR2 is FRNRAP in the germline V gene. The CDR3 spans 15 residues. The V end lost 0 bases, the J end lost 4 bases, and 12 bases lay between the germline ends. The DNA for the CDR3 is TGTGCTAGTGGTTTGGTAATCACAGGGAGCACTGAAGCTTTCTTT. This sequence encodes CASGLVITGSTEAFF. Using reference TRBV12-5 and TRBJ1-1 for the parts outside the CDR3, the full variable domain is DARVTQTPRHKVTEMGQEVTMRCQPILGHNTVFWYRQTMMQGLELLAYFRNRAPLDDSGMPKDRFSAEMPDATLATLKIQPSEPRDSAVYFCASGLVITGSTEAFFGQGTRLTVV.